These T cell receptor beta chains were read from a single sample in a study of blood T cell repertoires in COVID-19. The protocol was immunoSEQ multiplex PCR, while the TCRdb copy is restricted to in-frame clones and leaves out a portion. Of fewer than 150,000 clones listed, 80% to 90% were seen once; the top ten hold approximately 3.3%. Source material: peripheral blood. These receptors all stem from an older woman with acute or convalescent COVID-19. Each CDR3 is given with its conserved first and last residue. D genes are given only for firm matches. The listing skips clone size in some rows; elsewhere it reads once, few, many or a size class.

clone size: few
J gene: TRBJ1-5
V gene: TRBV2
D gene: -
CDR3 protein: CASSDRTNNQPQHF
CDR3 DNA: TGTGCCAGCAGTGACCGGACAAATAATCAGCCCCAGCATTTT

clone size: -
J gene: TRBJ2-1
V gene: TRBV3-1/TRBV3-2
D gene: -
CDR3 protein: CASSQDPRSYNEQFF
CDR3 DNA: TGTGCCAGCAGCCAAGATCCGCGTTCCTACAATGAGCAGTTCTTC

clone size: -
J gene: TRBJ1-1
V gene: TRBV5-1
D gene: -
CDR3 protein: CASSLSRTEMNTEAFF
CDR3 DNA: TGCGCCAGCAGCTTGTCTCGGACAGAGATGAACACTGAAGCTTTCTTT

clone size: -
J gene: TRBJ1-1
V gene: TRBV5-1
D gene: TRBD1
CDR3 protein: CASSGGTVGGTEAFF
CDR3 DNA: TGCGCCAGCAGCGGCGGGACAGTTGGGGGCACTGAAGCTTTCTTT

clone size: -
J gene: TRBJ2-2
V gene: TRBV18
D gene: -
CDR3 protein: CASSPWGAGPNTGELFF
CDR3 DNA: TGTGCCAGCTCACCATGGGGAGCGGGCCCCAACACCGGGGAGCTGTTTTTT

clone size: -
J gene: TRBJ1-3
V gene: TRBV18
D gene: TRBD1
CDR3 protein: CASSPNRGTGNTIYF
CDR3 DNA: TGTGCCAGCTCACCCAACAGGGGGACTGGAAACACCATATATTTT

clone size: -
J gene: TRBJ2-2
V gene: TRBV7-3
D gene: -
CDR3 protein: CASSPWGTTNTGELFF
CDR3 DNA: TGTGCCAGCAGTCCGTGGGGGACAACGAACACCGGGGAGCTGTTTTTT

clone size: -
J gene: TRBJ2-5
V gene: TRBV30
D gene: TRBD2
CDR3 protein: CAFGGLAGDQETQYF
CDR3 DNA: TGTGCCTTCGGGGGGCTAGCGGGTGACCAAGAGACCCAGTACTTC

clone size: once
J gene: TRBJ2-7
V gene: TRBV5-1
D gene: TRBD1
CDR3 protein: CASTGQEVYEQYF
CDR3 DNA: TGCGCCAGCACGGGACAGGAGGTATACGAGCAGTACTTC

clone size: -
J gene: TRBJ2-5
V gene: TRBV6-5
D gene: TRBD1
CDR3 protein: CASSSLSGQGLETQYF
CDR3 DNA: TGTGCCAGCAGTTCCCTCTCGGGACAGGGGTTGGAGACCCAGTACTTC

clone size: -
J gene: TRBJ1-6
V gene: TRBV7-8
D gene: -
CDR3 protein: CASRVAGDYSPLHF
CDR3 DNA: TGTGCCAGCAGAGTGGCAGGGGATTATTCACCCCTCCACTTT

clone size: once
J gene: TRBJ2-1
V gene: TRBV11-3
D gene: TRBD2
CDR3 protein: CASSLYLAGERDNEQFF
CDR3 DNA: TGTGCCAGCAGCTTATATTTAGCGGGAGAGAGGGACAATGAGCAGTTCTTC

clone size: -
J gene: TRBJ2-2
V gene: TRBV4-1
D gene: -
CDR3 protein: CASSQESLAGNTGELFF
CDR3 DNA: TGCGCCAGCAGCCAAGAATCGCTAGCTGGGAACACCGGGGAGCTGTTTTTT

clone size: -
J gene: TRBJ2-1
V gene: TRBV19
D gene: -
CDR3 protein: CASSLDSYNEQFF
CDR3 DNA: TGTGCCAGTTCCCTTGACAGCTACAATGAGCAGTTCTTC

clone size: few
J gene: TRBJ2-1
V gene: TRBV3-1/TRBV3-2
D gene: TRBD2
CDR3 protein: CASSQTSGRAGFF
CDR3 DNA: TGTGCCAGCAGCCAAACTAGCGGGAGGGCCGGATTCTTC

clone size: -
J gene: TRBJ2-7
V gene: TRBV19
D gene: TRBD1
CDR3 protein: CASSMTGNPEQYF
CDR3 DNA: TGTGCCAGTAGTATGACAGGGAATCCCGAGCAGTACTTC

clone size: once
J gene: TRBJ1-4
V gene: TRBV10-2
D gene: TRBD1
CDR3 protein: CASHGQGAEKLFF
CDR3 DNA: TGCGCCAGCCACGGACAGGGGGCGGAAAAACTGTTTTTT

clone size: -
J gene: TRBJ1-6
V gene: TRBV30
D gene: -
CDR3 protein: CAWNLTPINSPLHF
CDR3 DNA: TGTGCCTGGAATTTGACACCGATTAATTCACCCCTCCACTTT

clone size: -
J gene: TRBJ1-1
V gene: TRBV2
D gene: -
CDR3 protein: CASSVGGEFTEAFF
CDR3 DNA: TGTGCCAGCAGTGTCGGAGGGGAATTTACTGAAGCTTTCTTT

clone size: -
J gene: TRBJ1-5
V gene: TRBV19
D gene: TRBD1
CDR3 protein: CASSIEGARVDQPQHF
CDR3 DNA: TGTGCCAGTAGTATCGAGGGGGCCAGGGTCGATCAGCCCCAGCATTTT

clone size: -
J gene: TRBJ1-2
V gene: TRBV2
D gene: -
CDR3 protein: CASKPPRDGGNGYTF
CDR3 DNA: TGTGCCAGCAAACCCCCCCGGGACGGGGGGAATGGCTACACCTTC

clone size: few
J gene: TRBJ1-1
V gene: TRBV19
D gene: TRBD1
CDR3 protein: CASSRPGQGNTEAFF
CDR3 DNA: TGTGCCAGTAGCAGACCGGGACAGGGAAACACTGAAGCTTTCTTT

clone size: -
J gene: TRBJ1-2
V gene: TRBV6-1
D gene: -
CDR3 protein: CASSEGGSGGYTF
CDR3 DNA: TGTGCCAGCAGTGAGGGAGGGAGTGGTGGCTACACCTTC

clone size: -
J gene: TRBJ1-5
V gene: TRBV10-2
D gene: -
CDR3 protein: CASSESVRARQPQHF
CDR3 DNA: TGCGCCAGCAGTGAGTCTGTCAGGGCAAGGCAGCCCCAGCATTTT

clone size: -
J gene: TRBJ1-6
V gene: TRBV5-1
D gene: -
CDR3 protein: CASSSRGIDSPLHF
CDR3 DNA: TGCGCCAGCAGCTCGAGGGGGATCGATTCACCCCTCCACTTT

clone size: -
J gene: TRBJ2-7
V gene: TRBV10-3
D gene: -
CDR3 protein: CAISESFGLASYEQYF
CDR3 DNA: TGTGCCATCAGTGAGTCTTTTGGGCTGGCCTCCTACGAGCAGTACTTC

clone size: -
J gene: TRBJ2-5
V gene: TRBV10-3
D gene: TRBD2
CDR3 protein: CAISPGLEETQYF
CDR3 DNA: TGTGCCATCAGTCCGGGACTAGAAGAGACCCAGTACTTC

clone size: -
J gene: TRBJ2-2
V gene: TRBV28
D gene: TRBD2
CDR3 protein: CASSSPGGARELFF
CDR3 DNA: TGTGCCAGCAGTTCCCCGGGGGGTGCCCGGGAGCTGTTTTTT

clone size: -
J gene: TRBJ2-5
V gene: TRBV7-7
D gene: -
CDR3 protein: CASSLGSLGPETIQETQYF
CDR3 DNA: TGTGCTAGCAGCTTGGGGTCGTTGGGGCCCGAGACCATCCAAGAGACCCAGTACTTC

clone size: -
J gene: TRBJ2-1
V gene: TRBV6-6
D gene: TRBD1
CDR3 protein: CASSYQRTGLQFF
CDR3 DNA: TGTGCCAGCAGTTACCAAAGGACAGGTCTCCAGTTCTTC

clone size: -
J gene: TRBJ1-5
V gene: TRBV6-1
D gene: -
CDR3 protein: CASSESGGNQPQHF
CDR3 DNA: TGTGCCAGCAGTGAATCAGGGGGCAATCAGCCCCAGCATTTT

clone size: few
J gene: TRBJ1-1
V gene: TRBV7-2
D gene: -
CDR3 protein: CASSSGQLGNTEAFF
CDR3 DNA: TGTGCCAGCAGCTCAGGACAGCTAGGGAACACTGAAGCTTTCTTT

clone size: -
J gene: TRBJ2-1
V gene: TRBV19
D gene: TRBD2
CDR3 protein: CASGRAGNEQFF
CDR3 DNA: TGTGCCAGCGGGAGGGCCGGGAATGAGCAGTTCTTC

clone size: -
J gene: TRBJ1-2
V gene: TRBV27
D gene: -
CDR3 protein: CASSLQGRYGYTF
CDR3 DNA: TGTGCCAGCAGTTTGCAGGGTCGATATGGCTACACCTTC

clone size: -
J gene: TRBJ1-3
V gene: TRBV7-9
D gene: -
CDR3 protein: CASSLIQGGNTIYF
CDR3 DNA: TGTGCCAGCAGCTTAATACAGGGCGGAAACACCATATATTTT

clone size: -
J gene: TRBJ2-5
V gene: TRBV28
D gene: -
CDR3 protein: CASSLSFTGQETQYF
CDR3 DNA: TGTGCCAGCAGTTTATCCTTCACAGGTCAAGAGACCCAGTACTTC

clone size: -
J gene: TRBJ2-7
V gene: TRBV20-1
D gene: -
CDR3 protein: CSASTVPLVHEQYF
CDR3 DNA: TGCAGTGCTAGTACCGTACCCTTAGTCCACGAGCAGTACTTC

clone size: few
J gene: TRBJ2-7
V gene: TRBV6-2/TRBV6-3
D gene: TRBD2
CDR3 protein: CASSYPGLGSGRTSIQYF
CDR3 DNA: TGTGCCAGCAGTTATCCGGGGTTAGGAAGCGGGAGGACCTCGATCCAGTACTTC

clone size: -
J gene: TRBJ2-3
V gene: TRBV10-1
D gene: TRBD1
CDR3 protein: CASSETGTGFRLDTQYF
CDR3 DNA: TGCGCCAGCAGTGAGACCGGGACAGGGTTTCGGCTAGATACGCAGTATTTT

clone size: once
J gene: TRBJ2-7
V gene: TRBV6-1
D gene: TRBD1
CDR3 protein: CASSEGTAYEQYF
CDR3 DNA: TGTGCCAGCAGCGAAGGGACAGCCTACGAGCAGTACTTC

clone size: once
J gene: TRBJ1-2
V gene: TRBV19
D gene: -
CDR3 protein: CASSIVADRGDGYTF
CDR3 DNA: TGTGCCAGTAGTATAGTGGCCGACAGAGGAGATGGCTACACCTTC

clone size: -
J gene: TRBJ2-1
V gene: TRBV7-3
D gene: TRBD2
CDR3 protein: CASSLTAGVRDEQFF
CDR3 DNA: TGTGCCAGCAGCTTAACAGCGGGAGTTAGGGATGAGCAGTTCTTC

clone size: -
J gene: TRBJ1-4
V gene: TRBV18
D gene: TRBD1
CDR3 protein: CASSRGQGRNEKLFF
CDR3 DNA: TGTGCCAGCTCACGAGGACAGGGTAGAAATGAAAAACTGTTTTTT

clone size: -
J gene: TRBJ2-3
V gene: TRBV6-5
D gene: TRBD2
CDR3 protein: CASSLAGGTDTQYF
CDR3 DNA: TGTGCCAGCAGCCTAGCGGGAGGCACAGATACGCAGTATTTT

clone size: -
J gene: TRBJ1-6
V gene: TRBV10-3
D gene: TRBD1
CDR3 protein: CAISGDSGNSPLHF
CDR3 DNA: TGTGCCATCAGTGGGGACAGCGGAAATTCACCCCTCCACTTT

clone size: -
J gene: TRBJ1-5
V gene: TRBV3-1/TRBV3-2
D gene: TRBD1
CDR3 protein: CASSQGTGYQPQHF
CDR3 DNA: TGTGCCAGCAGCCAAGGGACAGGGTACCAGCCCCAGCATTTT

clone size: -
J gene: TRBJ1-1
V gene: TRBV5-4
D gene: TRBD1
CDR3 protein: CASSPTLSTGVNTEAFF
CDR3 DNA: TGTGCCAGCAGCCCGACTCTGAGCACAGGGGTAAACACTGAAGCTTTCTTT

clone size: few
J gene: TRBJ2-3
V gene: TRBV14
D gene: -
CDR3 protein: CASSLWTLKDTQYF
CDR3 DNA: TGTGCCAGCAGCCTTTGGACTCTCAAGGATACGCAGTATTTT